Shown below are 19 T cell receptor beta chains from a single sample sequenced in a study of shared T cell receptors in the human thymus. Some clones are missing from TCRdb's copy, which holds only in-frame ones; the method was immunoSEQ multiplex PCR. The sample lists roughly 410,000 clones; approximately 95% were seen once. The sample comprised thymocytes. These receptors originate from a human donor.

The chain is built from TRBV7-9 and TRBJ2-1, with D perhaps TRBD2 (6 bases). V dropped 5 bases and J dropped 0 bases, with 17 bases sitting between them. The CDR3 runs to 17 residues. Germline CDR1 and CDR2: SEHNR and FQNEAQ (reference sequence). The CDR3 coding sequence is TGTGCCAGCAGCCCCCGTTACGGGAGTGACTCCTACAATGAGCAGTTCTTC. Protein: CASSPRYGSDSYNEQFF.

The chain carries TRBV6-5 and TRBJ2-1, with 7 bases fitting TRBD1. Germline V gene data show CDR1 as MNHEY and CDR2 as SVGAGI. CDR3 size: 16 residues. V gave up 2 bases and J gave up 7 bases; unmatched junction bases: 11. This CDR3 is CASSYKQGPYLNEQFF. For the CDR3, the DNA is TGTGCCAGCAGTTACAAACAGGGGCCGTATCTGAATGAGCAGTTCTTC.

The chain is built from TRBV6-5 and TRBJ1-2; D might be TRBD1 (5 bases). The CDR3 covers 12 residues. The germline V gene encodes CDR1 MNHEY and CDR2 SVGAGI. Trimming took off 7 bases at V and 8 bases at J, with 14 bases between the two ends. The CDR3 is CASTNRRGGYTF. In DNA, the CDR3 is TGTGCCAGCACCAACCGGAGGGGAGGCTACACCTTC.

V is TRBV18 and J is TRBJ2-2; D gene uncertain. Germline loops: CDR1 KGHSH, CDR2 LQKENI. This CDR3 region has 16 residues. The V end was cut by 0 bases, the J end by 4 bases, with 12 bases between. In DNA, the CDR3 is TGTGCCAGCTCACCACCGCGCAACCGTGGCACCGGGGAGCTGTTTTTT. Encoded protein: CASSPPRNRGTGELFF. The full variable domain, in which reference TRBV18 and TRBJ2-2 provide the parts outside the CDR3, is NAGVMQNPRHLVRRRGQEARLRCSPMKGHSHVYWYRQLPEEGLKFMVYLQKENIIDESGMPKERFSAEFPKEGPSILRIQQVVRGDSAAYFCASSPPRNRGTGELFFGEGSRLTVL.

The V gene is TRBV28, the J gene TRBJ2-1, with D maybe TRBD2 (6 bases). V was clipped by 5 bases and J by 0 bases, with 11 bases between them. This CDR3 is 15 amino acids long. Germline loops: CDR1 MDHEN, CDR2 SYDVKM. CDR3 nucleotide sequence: TGTGCCAGCAGTCAGGACTACCTCTCCTACAATGAGCAGTTCTTC. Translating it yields CASSQDYLSYNEQFF. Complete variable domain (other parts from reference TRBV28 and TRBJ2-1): DVKVTQSSRYLVKRTGEKVFLECVQDMDHENMFWYRQDPGLGLRLIYFSYDVKMKEKGDIPEGYSVSREKKERFSLILESASTNQTSMYLCASSQDYLSYNEQFFGPGTRLTVL.

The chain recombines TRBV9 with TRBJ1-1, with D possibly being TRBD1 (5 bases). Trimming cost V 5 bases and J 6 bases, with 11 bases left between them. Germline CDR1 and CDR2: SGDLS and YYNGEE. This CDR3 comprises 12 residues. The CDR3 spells CASSTSGAEAFF. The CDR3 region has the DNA TGTGCCAGCAGTACCTCGGGGGCTGAAGCTTTCTTT.

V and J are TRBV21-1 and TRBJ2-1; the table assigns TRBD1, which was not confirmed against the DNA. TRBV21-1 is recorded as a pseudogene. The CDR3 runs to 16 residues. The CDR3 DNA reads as TGTGCCAGCAGCACAAACCAAGGGGTCTCCTACAATGAGCAGTTCTTC. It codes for CASSTNQGVSYNEQFF.

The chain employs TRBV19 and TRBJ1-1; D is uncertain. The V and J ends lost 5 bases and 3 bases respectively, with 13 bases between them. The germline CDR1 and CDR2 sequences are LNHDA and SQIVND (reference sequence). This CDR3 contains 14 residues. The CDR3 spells CASSQGNGYTEAFF. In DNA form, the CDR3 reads TGTGCCAGTAGTCAAGGGAATGGGTACACTGAAGCTTTCTTT.

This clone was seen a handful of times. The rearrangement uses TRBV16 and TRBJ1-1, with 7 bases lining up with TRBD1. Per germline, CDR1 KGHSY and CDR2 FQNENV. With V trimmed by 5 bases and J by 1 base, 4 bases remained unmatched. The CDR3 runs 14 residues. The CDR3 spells CASSSWDRNTEAFF. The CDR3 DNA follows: TGTGCCAGCAGCTCCTGGGACAGGAACACTGAAGCTTTCTTT.

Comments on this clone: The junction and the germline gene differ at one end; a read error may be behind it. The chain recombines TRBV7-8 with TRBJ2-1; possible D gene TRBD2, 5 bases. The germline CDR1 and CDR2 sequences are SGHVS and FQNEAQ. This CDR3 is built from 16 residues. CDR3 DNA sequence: TGTGCCACCCGATTCCCAGAGGGATATACAAACAATGGGCAGTTCTTC. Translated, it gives CATRFPEGYTNNGQFF.

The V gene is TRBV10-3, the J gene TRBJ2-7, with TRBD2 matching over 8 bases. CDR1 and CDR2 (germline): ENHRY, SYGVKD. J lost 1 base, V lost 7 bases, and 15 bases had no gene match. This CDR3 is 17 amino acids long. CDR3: CAINEESGRASSYEQYF. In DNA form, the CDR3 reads TGTGCCATCAACGAGGAGTCCGGGAGGGCCTCGTCCTACGAGCAGTACTTC.

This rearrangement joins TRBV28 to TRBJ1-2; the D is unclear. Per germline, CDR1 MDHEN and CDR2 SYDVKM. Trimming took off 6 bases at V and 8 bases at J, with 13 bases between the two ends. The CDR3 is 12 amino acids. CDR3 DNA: TGTGCCAGCAGATCTTTAGGGAAGGGCTACACCTTC. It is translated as CASRSLGKGYTF.

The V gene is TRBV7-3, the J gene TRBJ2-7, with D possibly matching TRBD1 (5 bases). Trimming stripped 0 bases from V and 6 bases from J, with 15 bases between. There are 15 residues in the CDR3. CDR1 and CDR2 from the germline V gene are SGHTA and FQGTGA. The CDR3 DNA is TGTGCCAGCAGCTTAACGGGGCCAGCGCGAGGCGAGCAGTACTTC. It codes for CASSLTGPARGEQYF.

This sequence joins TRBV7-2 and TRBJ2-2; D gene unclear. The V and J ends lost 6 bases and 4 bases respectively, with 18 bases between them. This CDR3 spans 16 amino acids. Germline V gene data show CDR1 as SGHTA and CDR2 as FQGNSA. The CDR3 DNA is TGTGCCAGCAGACCCCTCCCCAAACCTTCCACCGGGGAGCTGTTTTTT. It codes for CASRPLPKPSTGELFF.

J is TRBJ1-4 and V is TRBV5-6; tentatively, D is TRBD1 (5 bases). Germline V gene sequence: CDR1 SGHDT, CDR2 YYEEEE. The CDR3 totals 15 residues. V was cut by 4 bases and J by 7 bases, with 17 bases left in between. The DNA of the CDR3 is TGTGCCAGCAGCCCGCGGGCCCCTGGGGCTGAAAAACTGTTTTTT. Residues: CASSPRAPGAEKLFF.

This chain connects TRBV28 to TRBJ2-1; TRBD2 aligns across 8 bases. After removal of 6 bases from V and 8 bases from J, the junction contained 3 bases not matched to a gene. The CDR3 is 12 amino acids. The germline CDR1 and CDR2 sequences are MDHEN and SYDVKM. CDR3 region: CASRGGRYEQFF. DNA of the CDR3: TGTGCCAGCAGGGGCGGGAGGTATGAGCAGTTCTTC.

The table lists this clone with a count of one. The CDR3 DNA reads TGTGCCAGCAGCCCCCGTGACACTGAAGCTTTCTTT. The encoded protein is CASSPRDTEAFF. J is TRBJ1-1 and V is TRBV5-5; D gene uncertain. The CDR3 runs to 12 residues. V dropped 4 bases and J dropped 3 bases, with 7 bases sitting between them. Germline V CDR1 and CDR2: SGHKS, YYEKEE (reference sequence).

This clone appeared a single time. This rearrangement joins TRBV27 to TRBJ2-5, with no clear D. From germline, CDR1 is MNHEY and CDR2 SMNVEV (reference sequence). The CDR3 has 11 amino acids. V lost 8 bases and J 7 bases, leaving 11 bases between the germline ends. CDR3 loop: CASQLSGTQYF. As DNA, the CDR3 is TGTGCCAGCCAGCTTTCGGGGACCCAGTACTTC.

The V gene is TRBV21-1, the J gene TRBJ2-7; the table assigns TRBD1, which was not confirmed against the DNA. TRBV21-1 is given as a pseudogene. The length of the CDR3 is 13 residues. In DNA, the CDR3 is TGTGCCATGTCCCCGGGACAGTGGTACGAGCAGTACTTC. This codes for CAMSPGQWYEQYF.